Listed below are T cell receptor beta chains from one sample, sequenced in a study of circulating and synovial CD4+ cells in juvenile arthritis. Sequencing was performed with immunoSEQ multiplex PCR; in TCRdb, only in-frame clones are kept and a portion is missing. The repertoire holds more than 30,000 clones, with just over 90% as singletons. Input material: CD4+ T cells from blood. Receptors originate from a human donor with juvenile idiopathic arthritis. The CDR3 runs from the conserved cysteine through the conserved F or W. The D gene is left open where the match is weak. Some rows have no size entry. The others give once, few or many, or a class for an expanded clone.

D	J	V	size	CDR3	DNA
TRBD2	TRBJ2-5	TRBV25-1	-	CASSRNSGLRETQYF	TGTGCCAGCAGTCGGAATAGCGGGTTAAGAGAGACCCAGTACTTC
TRBD2	TRBJ2-6	TRBV5-1	-	CASSRTSAYSGANILTF	TGCGCCAGCAGCCGGACTAGCGCCTACTCTGGGGCCAACATCCTGACTTTC
TRBD1	TRBJ2-7	TRBV6-1	-	CASSENARGREQYF	TGTGCCAGCAGTGAAAACGCCAGGGGGCGCGAGCAGTACTTC
TRBD1	TRBJ1-2	TRBV7-7	-	CASSLIGTANYGYTF	TGTGCTAGCAGCTTAATAGGGACAGCCAACTATGGCTACACCTTC
TRBD2	TRBJ2-2	TRBV7-3	once	CASSPGREIGELFF	TGTGCCAGCAGCCCGGGGCGGGAGATCGGGGAGCTGTTTTTT
-	TRBJ2-7	TRBV7-6	once	CASSFHSTGLATYEQYF	TGTGCCAGCAGCTTCCACTCCACGGGACTCGCTACCTACGAGCAGTACTTC
-	TRBJ2-7	TRBV21-1	-	CASSISHLNKGETSGRAYEQYF	TGTGCCAGCAGTATCTCACATCTTAACAAGGGGGAGACTAGCGGGAGGGCTTACGAGCAGTACTTC
TRBD1	TRBJ2-3	TRBV7-3	once	CASSLGDSRRDTQYF	TGTGCCAGCAGCTTAGGGGACAGTCGTAGAGATACGCAGTATTTT
TRBD2	TRBJ2-1	TRBV7-7	-	CASSLGLAALNEQFF	TGTGCCAGCAGCTTAGGACTAGCGGCCTTAAATGAGCAGTTCTTC
-	TRBJ1-4	TRBV6-1	-	CASMGGGGKLFF	TGTGCCAGCATGGGAGGGGGGGGAAAACTGTTTTTT
-	TRBJ2-5	TRBV6-6	-	CASSYVAKETQYF	TGTGCCAGCAGTTACGTGGCCAAGGAGACCCAGTACTTC
TRBD1	TRBJ2-6	TRBV5-5	-	CASSWGQGAGANVLTF	TGTGCCAGCAGCTGGGGACAGGGGGCTGGGGCCAACGTCCTGACTTTC
TRBD1	TRBJ2-3	TRBV19	-	CASSMPGQGITDTQYF	TGTGCCAGTAGTATGCCGGGACAGGGCATCACAGATACGCAGTATTTT
TRBD1	TRBJ2-7	TRBV15	-	CATSRDRRDSYEQYF	TGTGCCACCAGCAGAGATCGACGGGACAGCTACGAGCAGTACTTC
TRBD1	TRBJ2-7	TRBV7-8	-	CASSPTFRDRVHEQYF	TGTGCCAGCAGCCCAACTTTCCGGGACAGGGTCCACGAGCAGTACTTC
TRBD2	TRBJ2-7	TRBV7-8	-	CASSLVGTRGEQYF	TGTGCCAGCAGCTTAGTGGGGACTAGGGGGGAGCAGTACTTC
-	TRBJ1-3	TRBV30	-	CAHEKSSGNTIYF	TGTGCCCACGAGAAGAGCTCTGGAAACACCATATATTTT
TRBD2	TRBJ2-5	TRBV25-1	-	CASSHSVSLAGVGETQYF	TGTGCCAGCAGCCACTCCGTGAGTCTAGCGGGAGTGGGAGAGACCCAGTACTTC
TRBD2	TRBJ2-1	TRBV4-2	-	CASSQDSGTYNEQFF	TGTGCCAGCAGCCAAGATAGCGGGACCTACAATGAGCAGTTCTTC
TRBD2	TRBJ2-2	TRBV5-1	-	CASSLGGSGKSGELFF	TGCGCCAGCAGCTTGGGAGGTAGCGGGAAGTCCGGGGAGCTGTTTTTT
-	TRBJ2-5	TRBV5-6	-	CASSPRGQSSETQYF	TGTGCCAGCAGCCCAAGAGGACAGAGCTCAGAGACCCAGTACTTC
-	TRBJ1-1	TRBV30	-	CAWSVAAEAFF	TGTGCCTGGAGTGTAGCGGCTGAAGCTTTCTTT
TRBD1	TRBJ1-2	TRBV18	-	CASSPGTASYGYTF	TGTGCCAGCTCGCCAGGGACAGCGAGCTATGGCTACACCTTC
-	TRBJ1-1	TRBV6-1	-	CASSDSIGSTEAFF	TGTGCCAGCAGTGATTCTATCGGGAGCACTGAAGCTTTCTTT
TRBD1	TRBJ2-7	TRBV15	-	CATSSWGQREQYF	TGTGCCACCAGCAGCTGGGGACAGCGCGAGCAGTACTTC
-	TRBJ2-1	TRBV2	-	CASSQLLVGRLRQFF	TGTGCCAGTTCGCAATTACTCGTTGGCAGGTTACGGCAGTTCTTC
-	TRBJ2-2	TRBV7-3	once	CASSPPGTGELFF	TGTGCCAGCAGCCCCCCCGGGACCGGGGAGCTGTTTTTT
TRBD1	TRBJ1-1	TRBV10-3	once	CAISAGGGTEAFF	TGTGCCATCAGTGCAGGGGGCGGCACTGAAGCTTTCTTT
-	TRBJ2-2	TRBV21-1	-	CASSKVGKLAGLLNTGELFF	TGTGCCAGCAGCAAAGTCGGAAAACTAGCGGGTCTCCTGAACACCGGGGAGCTGTTTTTT
TRBD2	TRBJ2-7	TRBV6-6	-	CASSGRTSGREQYF	TGTGCCAGCAGTGGGAGGACTAGCGGGAGGGAGCAGTACTTC
TRBD1	TRBJ1-4	TRBV27	-	CASSFSGTGAEKLFF	TGTGCCAGCAGTTTCTCCGGGACAGGGGCCGAAAAACTGTTTTTT
TRBD1	TRBJ1-2	TRBV7-2	-	CASSSMDRAHYGYTF	TGTGCCAGCAGCTCCATGGACAGGGCTCACTATGGCTACACCTTC
-	TRBJ1-1	TRBV18	-	CASSDSLVVGTEAFF	TGTGCCAGCTCAGATTCTTTAGTTGTTGGCACTGAAGCTTTCTTT
TRBD2	TRBJ2-7	TRBV5-4	-	CASSPGTSGRSAQYF	TGTGCCAGCAGCCCGGGGACTAGCGGGAGGTCTGCGCAGTACTTC
-	TRBJ1-1	TRBV9	once	CASSPTGMNTEAFF	TGTGCCAGCAGCCCGACCGGGATGAACACTGAAGCTTTCTTT
-	TRBJ2-2	TRBV5-5	-	CASSLDPKNTGELFF	TGTGCCAGCAGCCTGGACCCTAAGAACACCGGGGAGCTGTTTTTT
-	TRBJ1-1	TRBV7-8	-	CASSLGVLTGAEAFF	TGTGCCAGCAGCTTAGGTGTGCTAACGGGAGCTGAAGCTTTCTTT
TRBD2	TRBJ2-7	TRBV19	-	CASSSRPGGREQYF	TGTGCCAGTAGTAGCCGCCCGGGGGGGCGGGAGCAGTACTTC
TRBD1	TRBJ2-4	TRBV7-3	once	CASSRGGEGKNIQYF	TGTGCCAGCAGCAGAGGGGGCGAGGGCAAAAACATTCAGTACTTC
TRBD1	TRBJ1-2	TRBV7-3	-	CASSLSRVGTGAGYTF	TGTGCCAGCAGCTTAAGTCGAGTCGGGACAGGCGCTGGCTACACCTTC
-	TRBJ2-4	TRBV19	-	CASSIGGSKNIQYF	TGTGCCAGTAGTATCGGCGGTTCCAAAAACATTCAGTACTTC
-	TRBJ1-2	TRBV6-1	-	CASRRGLGGYTF	TGTGCCAGCAGGAGGGGACTGGGAGGCTACACCTTC
-	TRBJ2-7	TRBV6-5	-	CASSFVQGPHAYEQYF	TGTGCCAGCAGTTTTGTTCAGGGCCCCCACGCCTACGAGCAGTACTTC
TRBD1	TRBJ2-3	TRBV28	-	CASTWDRGLTDTQYF	TGTGCCAGCACCTGGGACAGGGGGCTCACAGATACGCAGTATTTT
TRBD1	TRBJ2-5	TRBV4-1	few	CASSQGQGMETQYF	TGCGCCAGCAGCCAGGGACAGGGTATGGAGACCCAGTACTTC
TRBD1	TRBJ2-7	TRBV25-1	-	CASSRTGGPLGYEQYF	TGTGCCAGCTCCCGGACAGGGGGACCCCTTGGCTACGAGCAGTACTTC
-	TRBJ1-3	TRBV28	few	CASSKTGGAGNTIYF	TGTGCCAGCAGTAAAACCGGGGGGGCTGGAAACACCATATATTTT
-	TRBJ2-7	TRBV5-6	-	CASSYSSYEQYF	TGTGCCAGCAGCTATAGCTCCTACGAGCAGTACTTC
-	TRBJ2-6	TRBV5-1	-	CASNSEANVLTF	TGCGCCAGCAACTCCGAGGCCAACGTCCTGACTTTC
TRBD2	TRBJ2-7	TRBV28	few	CASSLSGGVYEQYF	TGTGCCAGCAGTTTATCGGGAGGGGTGTACGAGCAGTACTTC
-	TRBJ2-3	TRBV15	-	CATSRDREGDTQYF	TGTGCCACCAGCAGAGACCGGGAAGGGGATACGCAGTATTTT
TRBD2	TRBJ2-4	TRBV19	-	CASTPPGRDSNIQYF	TGTGCCAGTACCCCCCCTGGGAGGGATAGCAACATTCAGTACTTC
TRBD1	TRBJ2-2	TRBV2	once	CASRAGTATGELFF	TGTGCCAGCAGGGCCGGGACAGCTACCGGGGAGCTGTTTTTT
TRBD1	TRBJ2-6	TRBV11-2	once	CASSARDRISGANVLTF	TGTGCCAGCAGCGCCCGGGACAGGATCTCTGGGGCCAACGTCCTGACTTTC